The clone carrying this TCR beta chain occurred a few times. Some clones are missing from TCRdb's copy, which holds only in-frame ones; the method was immunoSEQ multiplex PCR. The sample yields some 200,000 clones, approximately 68% seen once. Germline V gives CDR1 MNHEY, CDR2 SVGAGI. The CDR3 sequence is 14 residues long. The trim removed 6 bases at V and 4 bases at J, leaving 8 bases unmatched. This entry comes from a study of cytotoxic CD8 clonotypes in ibrutinib-treated CLL. The sequenced sample was PBMCs, obtained after 24 months of ibrutinib treatment. This TCR derives from a human donor with chronic lymphocytic leukemia. The chain links TRBV6-5 to TRBJ1-2; 7 nucleotides match TRBD1. CDR3 bases: TGTGCCAGCAGAGTCGGGGACAGAATCTATGGCTACACCTTC. This encodes CASRVGDRIYGYTF.